A selection of T cell receptor beta chains follows, all from one sample in a study of T cell responses to AZD1222 COVID-19 vaccine. Clones were read by immunoSEQ multiplex PCR, and TCRdb kept only the in-frame ones, dropping some. The sample consists of about 130,000 clones, about 90% of them appearing once. The sample was peripheral blood, taken on day 0 of AZD1222 vaccination. These receptors came from an adult in good health. The CDR3 runs from the conserved cysteine through the conserved F or W.

CDR3 length,V gene,J gene,CDR3 protein
11,TRBV27,TRBJ1-6,CASSSGGNLHF
15,TRBV27,TRBJ2-1,CASSRRGGGDNEQFF
13,TRBV27,TRBJ2-7,CASSLSNTYEQYF
14,TRBV7-2,TRBJ1-1,CASSSGQGITEAFF
13,TRBV19,TRBJ1-6,CASSLQGPVALHF
12,TRBV10-1,TRBJ2-1,CASSHDSDEQFF
14,TRBV27,TRBJ2-6,CASSVASGANVLTF
13,TRBV12-3/TRBV12-4,TRBJ1-3,CASRESTRNTIYF
14,TRBV3-1/TRBV3-2,TRBJ2-4,CASSPPALAGIQYF
15,TRBV7-6,TRBJ2-7,CASSSGGGYSYEQYF
13,TRBV12-3/TRBV12-4,TRBJ2-2,CASRDRLAGELFF
16,TRBV7-6,TRBJ2-1,CASSSLGLYSYNEQFF
16,TRBV7-9,TRBJ2-4,CASSPQAGFAKNIQYF
14,TRBV7-2,TRBJ1-5,CASSLVFSDQPQHF
14,TRBV28,TRBJ2-7,CASSSWTGFREQYF
15,TRBV2,TRBJ1-1,CASSGGGLGGTEAFF
15,TRBV30,TRBJ1-3,CAWSSQGGSGNTIYF
13,TRBV3-1/TRBV3-2,TRBJ2-7,CASSLGVAYEQYF
19,TRBV12-5,TRBJ2-2,CASGFPIGHLNPITGELFF
16,TRBV7-3,TRBJ2-7,CASSPAVAGGVHEQYF
14,TRBV7-9,TRBJ1-1,CASSLPSLNTEAFF
17,TRBV6-2/TRBV6-3,TRBJ2-7,CASSYSGRGRLGYEQYF
12,TRBV2,TRBJ2-7,CASSRGLYEQYF
15,TRBV6-1,TRBJ1-4,CASSEGDRWSEKLFF
12,TRBV19,TRBJ1-5,CASEVGNQPQHF
14,TRBV29-1,TRBJ1-3,CSALRSISGNTIYF
13,TRBV9,TRBJ2-1,CASSRPSYNEQFF
14,TRBV6-5,TRBJ2-7,CASSIDRGKYEQYF
18,TRBV27,TRBJ2-2,CASSFLAGGRGNTGELFF
14,TRBV5-4,TRBJ2-5,CASSLERPGETQYF
14,TRBV7-2,TRBJ2-7,CASSLGYKVYEQYF
13,TRBV5-1,TRBJ2-7,CASSLASGPEQYF
15,TRBV6-4,TRBJ1-1,CASSESLERSTEAFF
13,TRBV7-8,TRBJ1-1,CASSSSRTGEAFF
13,TRBV19,TRBJ1-5,CASRLGANQPQHF
12,TRBV6-6,TRBJ2-7,CAIGQGAYEQYF
13,TRBV14,TRBJ2-5,CANSGPSQETQYF
13,TRBV23-1,TRBJ2-7,CAIVGGSSYEQYF
15,TRBV9,TRBJ2-7,CASSVEQGGEYEQYF
17,TRBV24-1,TRBJ1-2,CATSEIPLTGADYGYTF
15,TRBV28,TRBJ1-1,CASSPSGGGNTEAFF